These 21 T cell receptor beta chains came from one sample sequenced in a study of blood T cell repertoires in COVID-19. Produced via immunoSEQ multiplex PCR; TCRdb's table is partial and in-frame only. In the table there are 93,000 or so clones, nearly 85% of which are singletons. Specimen: peripheral blood. Receptor source: a human donor in a cohort sampled during active or convalescent COVID-19.

J is TRBJ2-6 and V is TRBV7-6; perhaps TRBD1 as D (6 bases). Germline V gives CDR1 SGHVS, CDR2 FNYEAQ. The CDR3 length is 15 residues. Between the trimmed V and J ends, which lost 3 bases and 2 bases, there was a span of 8 bases. In nucleotides, the CDR3 is TGTGCCAGCAGCTTGAACAGGGCTGGGGCCAACGTCCTGACTTTC. It specifies CASSLNRAGANVLTF.

The rearrangement links TRBV19 to TRBJ2-7; 9 nucleotides match TRBD1. The germline V gene has CDR1 LNHDA and CDR2 SQIVND (reference sequence). CDR3 length: 15 amino acids. After removal of 6 bases from V and 5 bases from J, the junction contained 11 bases not matched to a gene. The DNA for the CDR3 is TGTGCCAGTAGCACCACGGGACAGGGCCCCCACGAGCAGTACTTC. Protein: CASSTTGQGPHEQYF.

The gene calls are TRBV18 and TRBJ2-5; D is unclear. CDR1 and CDR2 from the germline V gene are KGHSH and LQKENI. V was clipped by 0 bases and J by 5 bases, with 7 bases between them. The CDR3 runs 13 residues. The CDR3 protein is CASSPPIRETQYF. DNA for the CDR3: TGTGCCAGCTCACCACCGATCCGGGAGACCCAGTACTTC.

This clone was observed once. The rearrangement links TRBV5-6 to TRBJ1-2, with D unresolved. This CDR3 comprises 14 residues. V was shortened by 4 bases and J by 5 bases, with 15 bases between the two germline ends. The germline V gene has CDR1 SGHDT and CDR2 YYEEEE. For the CDR3, the DNA is TGTGCCAGCAGCCTGTCTCGACGGACTTATGGCTACACCTTC. It yields the protein CASSLSRRTYGYTF.

The gene calls are TRBV28 and TRBJ1-2, with 11 bases fitting TRBD1. V lost 5 bases, J lost 4 bases, and 12 bases stayed unmatched. Per germline, CDR1 MDHEN and CDR2 SYDVKM. The CDR3 has 17 amino acids. In DNA, the CDR3 is TGTGCCAGCAGTACTAAGGACAGGGGGCTCGGTCGCTATGGCTACACCTTC. It specifies CASSTKDRGLGRYGYTF.

The chain joins TRBV10-1 to TRBJ2-4, with D possibly matching TRBD1 (8 bases). Germline values: CDR1 WNHNN, CDR2 SYGVQD (reference sequence). The CDR3 is made up of 17 amino acids. Between the trimmed V and J ends, which lost 0 bases and 4 bases, there was a span of 16 bases. CDR3 sequence reads: CASSESSGTGLKNIQYF. The CDR3 region has the DNA TGCGCCAGCAGTGAGTCGAGCGGGACAGGACTAAAAAACATTCAGTACTTC.

V and J are TRBV4-3 and TRBJ1-2; the D gene is possibly TRBD1 (6 bases). Per germline, CDR1 LGHNA and CDR2 YSLEER. This CDR3 has 15 amino acids. V lost 0 bases and J 2 bases, leaving 10 bases between the germline ends. The CDR3 loop is CASSQDRTVNYGYTF. DNA of the CDR3: TGCGCCAGCAGCCAAGATAGGACAGTGAACTATGGCTACACCTTC.

The chain couples TRBV5-1 to TRBJ1-3; weak D call: TRBD1 (5 bases). Germline V gene lookup returns CDR1 SGHRS and CDR2 YFSETQ. Deletions cut 0 bases from V and 2 bases from J, with 6 bases between. The CDR3 runs 14 residues. CDR3 sequence reads: CASSLEGPGNTIYF. The CDR3 DNA reads TGCGCCAGCAGCTTGGAGGGGCCTGGAAACACCATATATTTT.

DNA for the CDR3: TGTGCCAGCAGCGCACAGGGAGTCCGGGGTGGCTACACCTTC. Its protein product is CASSAQGVRGGYTF. This rearrangement joins TRBV7-2 to TRBJ1-2; tentative D call: TRBD1 (6 bases). V shed 5 bases and J shed 7 bases, with 17 bases lying between them. The CDR3 runs 14 residues. The V gene's germline CDR1 is SGHTA and CDR2 FQGNSA.

CDR3 coding DNA: TGTGCCAGCAGCAAGGCCAGGTTCCAACCAGATACGCAGTATTTT. This gives the protein CASSKARFQPDTQYF. The genes are TRBV21-1 and TRBJ2-3; the table's D call of TRBD1 was not tested on the DNA. TRBV21-1 is a pseudogene. The CDR3 runs to 15 residues.

This chain joins TRBV30 and TRBJ2-7; TRBD1 aligns across 10 bases. Germline CDR1 and CDR2: GTSNPN and SVGIG (reference sequence). After removal of 1 base from V and 3 bases from J, the junction contained 3 bases not matched to a gene. CDR3 size: 14 residues. CDR3 nucleotides: TGTGCCTGGAGTGGGGACAGGGGAGGCTACGAGCAGTACTTC. Translating gives CAWSGDRGGYEQYF. Full variable domain (missing parts from reference TRBV30 and TRBJ2-7): SQTIHQWPATLVQPVGSPLSLECTVEGTSNPNLYWYRQAAGRGLQLLFYSVGIGQISSEVPQNLSASRPQDRQFILSSKKLLLSDSGFYLCAWSGDRGGYEQYFGPGTRLTVT.

The chain couples TRBV7-9 to TRBJ1-6; 11 bases match TRBD1. CDR1 and CDR2 (germline): SEHNR, FQNEAQ (reference sequence). CDR3 length: 15 residues. The junction had 6 bases not matched to a gene; V was cut back by 5 bases and J by 9 bases. The chain's CDR3 is CASSRGQGAGSPLHF. For the CDR3, the DNA is TGTGCCAGCAGCCGTGGACAGGGGGCAGGTTCACCCCTCCACTTT.

This clone was observed once. V and J are TRBV19 and TRBJ2-7, with D tentatively TRBD1 (6 bases). The CDR3 loop spans 11 amino acids. Germline CDR1 is LNHDA and CDR2 is SQIVND (reference sequence). Trimming shortened V by 10 bases and J by 3 bases, and 10 bases separated the two germline ends. The CDR3 is CATRTVYEQYF. The CDR3 DNA follows: TGTGCCACCCGGACAGTCTACGAGCAGTACTTC.

The V and J genes are TRBV7-2 and TRBJ2-1; 8 positions agree with TRBD1. V lost 5 bases, J lost 8 bases, and 11 bases stayed unmatched. Germline assignment: CDR1 SGHTA and CDR2 FQGNSA. The CDR3 is made up of 15 amino acids. This CDR3 is CASSPGQGFQYEQFF. The CDR3 DNA is TGTGCCAGCAGCCCTGGACAGGGCTTTCAGTATGAGCAGTTCTTC.

The chain carries TRBV11-2 and TRBJ1-1; D gene ambiguous. Germline lookup yields CDR1 SGHAT and CDR2 FQNNGV. CDR3 length equals 15 residues. The V end lost 5 bases, the J end lost 0 bases, and 13 bases lay between the germline ends. CDR3 nucleotides: TGTGCCAGCAGCCTCCTCGGAGGAATGAACACTGAAGCTTTCTTT. It translates to CASSLLGGMNTEAFF.

This clone was picked up a small number of times. CDR3 sequence reads: CASSLRRGEQYF. CDR3 sequence (DNA): TGTGCCAGCAGTTTACGGAGGGGCGAGCAGTACTTC. The rearrangement uses TRBV7-6 and TRBJ2-7; D is perhaps TRBD2 (6 bases). Between the trimmed V and J ends, which lost 6 bases and 6 bases, there was a span of 12 bases. In germline, CDR1 is SGHVS, CDR2 FNYEAQ. The CDR3 length is 12 residues.

This chain links TRBV6-6 with TRBJ1-2, with 10 bases matching TRBD1. Trimming at V came to 7 bases and at J to 6 bases, leaving 5 bases not matched to a gene. Germline V CDR1 and CDR2: MNHNY, SVGAGI (reference sequence). There are 13 residues in the CDR3. The CDR3 DNA reads TGTGCCAGCATCCTGGGACAGGGGAATGGCTACACCTTC. Translating gives CASILGQGNGYTF.

The chain uses TRBV27 and TRBJ2-5, with 15 bases identical to TRBD2. The V gene end was trimmed by 5 bases and the J gene end by 7 bases; junction bases not matched to a gene: 14. Germline V CDR1 and CDR2: MNHEY, SMNVEV (reference sequence). The CDR3 consists of 18 residues. CDR3 residues: CASSPTGTSGGSGATQYF. Here the CDR3 DNA reads TGTGCCAGCAGTCCAACCGGGACTAGCGGGGGGTCGGGGGCGACCCAGTACTTC.

The chain carries TRBV6-5 and TRBJ1-1; D is possibly TRBD1 (6 bases). CDR1 MNHEY and CDR2 SVGAGI come from the germline V gene. V was trimmed by 8 bases and J by 10 bases, leaving 14 bases between them. The CDR3 sequence is 11 residues long. CDR3 residues: CASYTGYSAFF. The CDR3 coding sequence is TGTGCCAGCTATACAGGGTACTCAGCTTTCTTT.

Turning to this clone: Other DNA sequences in the sample encode the same CDR3. This chain uses TRBV18 with TRBJ1-3, with D hard to call. This CDR3 comprises 14 residues. CDR1 and CDR2 (germline): KGHSH, LQKENI. Trimming left V 2 bases short and J 1 base short, with 6 bases between. CDR3: CASSPSPSGNTIYF. The CDR3 nucleotides read TGTGCCAGCTCACCAAGCCCGTCTGGAAACACCATATATTTT.

The gene calls are TRBV5-4 and TRBJ1-4; 7 positions match TRBD1. This CDR3 spans 13 amino acids. Germline assignment: CDR1 SGHNT and CDR2 YYREEE (reference sequence). Trimming cost V 3 bases and J 14 bases; bases outside gene matches: 10. DNA of the CDR3: TGTGCCAGCAGCTCCAGGGACAGCGAGAAGCTGTTTTTT. Amino acid sequence: CASSSRDSEKLFF.